These 15 T cell receptor beta chains were all obtained from the same sample, sequenced in a study of cytomegalovirus exposure and HLA in healthy donors. 13 Jbeta primers and 60 Vbeta primers were used for the PCR. Measured with immunoSEQ multiplex PCR; TCRdb has only the in-frame clones, and not every one. The data hold some 140,000 clones, with 75% to 85% observed a single time. Sequencing input: PBMCs. These receptors originate from a man aged 30 to 39 in good health and CMV-seropositive.

V is TRBV7-8 and J is TRBJ1-6, with 8 bases identical to TRBD1. CDR1 and CDR2 (germline): SGHVS, FQNEAQ. Germline trimming cut 5 bases from V and 4 bases from J; bases unmatched to any gene: 4. This CDR3 comprises 15 residues. The chain's CDR3 is CASSRDRLYNSPLHF. The CDR3 DNA reads TGTGCCAGCAGCCGGGACAGGCTGTATAATTCACCCCTCCACTTT.

The chain is built from TRBV27 and TRBJ1-6, with D possibly being TRBD1 (5 bases). The germline V gene encodes CDR1 MNHEY and CDR2 SMNVEV (reference sequence). V gave up 4 bases and J gave up 7 bases, with 20 bases separating them. The CDR3 consists of 17 residues. The DNA for the CDR3 is TGTGCCAGCAGTTCCGGGGTAAGGGGAGGTGAGAATTCACCCCTCCACTTT. This codes for CASSSGVRGGENSPLHF.

This clone was detected only once. The chain carries TRBV19 and TRBJ2-1; 11 bases fit TRBD2. Germline loops: CDR1 LNHDA, CDR2 SQIVND (reference sequence). The V gene end was trimmed by 4 bases and the J gene end by 3 bases; junction bases not matched to a gene: 5. The CDR3 has 16 amino acids. CDR3 loop: CASSSAGLAVYNEQFF. CDR3 nucleotides: TGTGCCAGTAGTAGCGCGGGACTAGCGGTCTACAATGAGCAGTTCTTC. The full variable domain, rest sourced from reference TRBV19 and TRBJ2-1, is DGGITQSPKYLFRKEGQNVTLSCEQNLNHDAMYWYRQDPGQGLRLIYYSQIVNDFQKGDIAEGYSVSREKKESFPLTVTSAQKNPTAFYLCASSSAGLAVYNEQFFGPGTRLTVL.

V is TRBV6-6 and J is TRBJ1-6; D gene uncertain. The CDR3 extends over 15 amino acids. Germline CDR1 and CDR2: MNHNY and SVGAGI (reference sequence). The germline V and J ends were trimmed by 6 bases and 0 bases, with 9 bases remaining between them. The CDR3 here is CASSHISSYNSPLHF. The CDR3 DNA reads TGTGCCAGCAGCCACATAAGCTCCTATAATTCACCCCTCCACTTT.

The J gene is TRBJ1-3, the V gene TRBV5-1; the match to TRBD1 covers 7 bases. This CDR3 has 16 amino acids. The germline V gene has CDR1 SGHRS and CDR2 YFSETQ. After removal of 5 bases from V and 1 base from J, the junction contained 9 bases not matched to a gene. CDR3 region: CASSLTGYGSGNTIYF. The CDR3, as DNA: TGCGCCAGCAGTCTGACAGGGTATGGGTCTGGAAACACCATATATTTT.

A few counts support this clone. The chain joins TRBV4-2 to TRBJ2-3; tentatively, D is TRBD2 (5 bases). This CDR3 region has 13 residues. CDR1 and CDR2 (germline): LGHNA, YNFKEQ. Trimming removed 1 base at V and 8 bases at J, with 10 bases between. The CDR3: CASSQGFEGTQYF. DNA for the CDR3: TGTGCCAGCAGCCAAGGATTCGAGGGTACGCAGTATTTT.

J is TRBJ2-1 and V is TRBV30; 9 positions agree with TRBD2. Trimming removed 6 bases from V and 7 bases from J; junction bases left unmatched: 16. Germline values: CDR1 GTSNPN, CDR2 SVGIG (reference sequence). The CDR3 contains 16 residues. This CDR3 is CACPPGAGGPRNEQFF. The CDR3 nucleotides are TGTGCCTGTCCCCCGGGGGCGGGAGGGCCGAGGAATGAGCAGTTCTTC.

Remarks on this clone: The identical CDR3 is also encoded by other nucleotide sequences in the sample. The V call is TRBV19, the J call TRBJ1-2; D ambiguous. Germline V gives CDR1 LNHDA, CDR2 SQIVND (reference sequence). This CDR3 has 13 amino acids. Trimming cost V 3 bases and J 0 bases, with 5 bases left between them. The CDR3 sequence: CASSIDTNYGYTF. The CDR3 nucleotides read TGTGCCAGTAGTATCGACACTAACTATGGCTACACCTTC.

Remarks on this clone: A junction end diverges from the germline sequence, so it may reflect a read error. The same CDR3 also results from other DNA sequences found in this sample. The chain carries TRBV5-4 and TRBJ2-5, with D maybe TRBD2 (6 bases). Germline V gene sequence: CDR1 SGHNT, CDR2 YYREEE (reference sequence). The CDR3 totals 15 residues. CDR3 sequence: CASSLGWDSQESQYF. In DNA, the CDR3 is TGTGCTAGCAGCTTGGGGTGGGACTCACAAGAGTCCCAGTACTTC.

The genes are TRBV28 and TRBJ2-3, with 10 bases identical to TRBD1. The CDR3 length is 15 residues. CDR1 is MDHEN, CDR2 SYDVKM, per germline. The trim removed 7 bases at V and 0 bases at J, leaving 4 bases unmatched. Here the CDR3 reads CASMGQGISTDTQYF. CDR3 DNA: TGTGCCAGCATGGGACAGGGGATTAGCACAGATACGCAGTATTTT.

The gene calls are TRBV5-1 and TRBJ1-2, with 7 bases fitting TRBD1. V was pared by 0 bases and J by 8 bases, with 13 bases of the junction left unmatched. Germline CDR1 reads SGHRS; CDR2 reads YFSETQ. The CDR3 length is 16 residues. CDR3 DNA sequence: TGCGCCAGCAGCTTGGGGGCCGGGACAGCCCAGGGAGGCTACACCTTC. Its translation: CASSLGAGTAQGGYTF.

V and J are TRBV30 and TRBJ2-3; no clear D. V lost 5 bases and J lost 11, with 17 bases in between. The CDR3 is 12 residues long. Germline values: CDR1 GTSNPN, CDR2 SVGIG (reference sequence). CDR3 amino acids: CAWAVDRAEQYF. In nucleotides, the CDR3 is TGTGCCTGGGCTGTTGACCGCGCGGAGCAGTATTTT.

This chain connects TRBV6-6 to TRBJ2-1; a weak D match, TRBD2 (5 bases). The CDR3 spans 14 residues. CDR1 is MNHNY, CDR2 SVGAGI, per germline (reference sequence). Trimming stripped 0 bases from V and 2 bases from J, with 5 bases between. The DNA of the CDR3 is TGTGCCAGCAGTTACTCCGGGACCTACAATGAGCAGTTCTTC. This codes for CASSYSGTYNEQFF.

This chain connects TRBV28 to TRBJ2-2; D might be TRBD2 (6 bases). The V end was cut by 6 bases, the J end by 5 bases, with 19 bases between. CDR1 and CDR2 from the germline V gene are MDHEN and SYDVKM. The CDR3 length is 16 residues. CDR3 sequence reads: CASRFGWGGKTGELFF. The CDR3 region has the DNA TGTGCCAGCAGATTCGGGTGGGGAGGAAAGACCGGGGAGCTGTTTTTT. Variable domain in full (rest from reference TRBV28 and TRBJ2-2): DVKVTQSSRYLVKRTGEKVFLECVQDMDHENMFWYRQDPGLGLRLIYFSYDVKMKEKGDIPEGYSVSREKKERFSLILESASTNQTSMYLCASRFGWGGKTGELFFGEGSRLTVL.

The gene calls are TRBV7-9 and TRBJ1-4; 7 nucleotides line up with TRBD1. The CDR3 runs to 16 residues. Per the germline V gene, CDR1 is SEHNR and CDR2 is FQNEAQ (reference sequence). V shed 5 bases, J shed 14 bases, and the junction held 20 bases outside the gene matches. CDR3 region: CASSRNDRDVVRVLFF. For the CDR3, the DNA is TGTGCCAGCAGCCGAAACGACAGGGATGTCGTAAGGGTGCTGTTTTTT.